The 5 T cell receptor beta chains in this list originate from one sample, sequenced in a study of blood T cells in healthy people across ages. With a J-beta primer mix and a sample-barcoded 5' primer, a second PCR ran about 7 to 12 cycles. TCRdb ran MiXCR on the 5' RACE reads and lists one entry per CDR3 protein. The table lists around 1,700,000 distinct CDR3 sequences, 28% of them singletons. The source material was blood. Receptors were obtained from a young woman in good health.

This clonotype was seen a few times. The chain has TRBV5-1 and TRBJ2-1; D gene ambiguous. Germline loops: CDR1 SGHRS, CDR2 YFSETQ. CDR3 length equals 13 residues. Between the trimmed V and J ends, which lost 0 bases and 6 bases, there was a span of 7 bases. The CDR3 DNA reads TGCGCCAGCAGCTTGGACAGACCCAATGAGCAGTTCTTC. Encoded protein: CASSLDRPNEQFF.

This clonotype was detected a few times. The chain recombines TRBV5-6 with TRBJ1-2, with 7 bases that match TRBD1. J lost 7 bases, V lost 7 bases, and 4 bases had no gene match. CDR3 length: 11 residues. The germline gives CDR1 SGHDT, CDR2 YYEEEE. The CDR3 sequence is CASRRQGGYTF. CDR3 nucleotide sequence: TGTGCCAGCCGACGACAGGGTGGCTACACCTTC.

This clonotype was found a few times. This chain joins TRBV29-1 and TRBJ2-5, with 14 bases that match TRBD2. Looked up from germline, CDR1 is SQVTM and CDR2 is ANQGSEA. The CDR3 extends over 16 amino acids. The V segment lost 4 bases and the J segment 2 bases; nucleotides outside the gene matches: 6. This chain's CDR3 is CSVGRLAGGDQETQYF. The DNA of the CDR3 is TGCAGCGTTGGTAGACTAGCGGGAGGGGATCAAGAGACCCAGTACTTC.

With respect to this clonotype: Being one base from a much bigger clone, this may be a read error. The CDR3 is CASSRGSAPTDTQYF. The CDR3, as DNA: TGTGCCAGCAGCCGCGGATCAGCCCCCACAGATACGCAGTATTTT. This chain uses TRBV7-2 with TRBJ2-3; D call uncertain. Germline CDR1 reads SGHTA; CDR2 reads FQGNSA. The CDR3 consists of 15 residues. The V gene lost 5 bases and the J gene lost 2 bases, with 14 bases spanning the gap.

Only a few counts were recorded for this clonotype. The chain combines TRBV7-2 with TRBJ2-7; unclear D gene. The V gene's germline CDR1 is SGHTA and CDR2 FQGNSA. V was trimmed by 5 bases and J by 1 base, leaving 12 bases between them. This CDR3 comprises 14 residues. This CDR3 reads CASSMDQRSYEQYF. The CDR3 region has the DNA TGTGCCAGCAGCATGGATCAGCGATCCTACGAGCAGTACTTC.